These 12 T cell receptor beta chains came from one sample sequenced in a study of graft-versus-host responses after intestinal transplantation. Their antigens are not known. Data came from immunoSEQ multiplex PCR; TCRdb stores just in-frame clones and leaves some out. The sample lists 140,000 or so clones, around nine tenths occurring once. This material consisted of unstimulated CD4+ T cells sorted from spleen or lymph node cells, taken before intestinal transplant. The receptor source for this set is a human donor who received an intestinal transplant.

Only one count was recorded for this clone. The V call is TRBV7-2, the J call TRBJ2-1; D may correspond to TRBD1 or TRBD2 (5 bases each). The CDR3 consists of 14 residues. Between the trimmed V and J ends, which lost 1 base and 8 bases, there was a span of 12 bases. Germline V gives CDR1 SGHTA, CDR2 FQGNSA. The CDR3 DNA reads TGTGCCAGCAGCTTAGGGGGGAGTCGGCATGAGCAGTTCTTC. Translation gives CASSLGGSRHEQFF.

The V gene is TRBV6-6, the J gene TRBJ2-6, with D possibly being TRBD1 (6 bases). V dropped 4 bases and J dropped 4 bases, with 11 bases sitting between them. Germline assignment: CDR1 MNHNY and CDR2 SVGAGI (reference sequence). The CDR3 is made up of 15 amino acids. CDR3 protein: CASSFPGVGANVLTF. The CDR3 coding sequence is TGTGCCAGCAGTTTTCCAGGGGTCGGGGCCAACGTCCTGACTTTC.

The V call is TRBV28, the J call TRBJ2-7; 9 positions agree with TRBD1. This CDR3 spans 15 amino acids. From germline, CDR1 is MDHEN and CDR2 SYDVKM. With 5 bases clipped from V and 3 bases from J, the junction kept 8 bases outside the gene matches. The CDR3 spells CASSPPGQGYYEQYF. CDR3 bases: TGTGCCAGCAGTCCGCCGGGACAGGGCTACTACGAGCAGTACTTC.

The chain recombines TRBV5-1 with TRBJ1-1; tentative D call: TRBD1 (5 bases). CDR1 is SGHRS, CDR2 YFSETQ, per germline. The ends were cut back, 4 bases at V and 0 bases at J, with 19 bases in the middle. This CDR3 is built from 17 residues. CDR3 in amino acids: CASSPRPTGGMNTEAFF. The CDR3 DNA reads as TGCGCCAGCAGCCCCCGTCCAACCGGGGGGATGAACACTGAAGCTTTCTTT.

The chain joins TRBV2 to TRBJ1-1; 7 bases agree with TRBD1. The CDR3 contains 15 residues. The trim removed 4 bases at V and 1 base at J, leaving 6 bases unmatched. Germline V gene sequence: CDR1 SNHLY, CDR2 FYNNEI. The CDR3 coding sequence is TGTGCCAGCAGTGTGGAGGGGACAGAGAACACTGAAGCTTTCTTT. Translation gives CASSVEGTENTEAFF. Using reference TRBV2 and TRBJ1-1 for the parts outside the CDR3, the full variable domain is EPEVTQTPSHQVTQMGQEVILRCVPISNHLYFYWYRQILGQKVEFLVSFYNNEISEKSEIFDDQFSVERPDGSNFTLKIRSTKLEDSAMYFCASSVEGTENTEAFFGQGTRLTVV.

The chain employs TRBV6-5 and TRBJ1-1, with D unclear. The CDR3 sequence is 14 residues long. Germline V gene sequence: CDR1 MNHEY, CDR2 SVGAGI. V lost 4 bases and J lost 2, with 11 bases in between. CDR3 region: CASSFRNSNTEAFF. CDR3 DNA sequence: TGTGCCAGCAGTTTCCGAAATTCCAACACTGAAGCTTTCTTT.

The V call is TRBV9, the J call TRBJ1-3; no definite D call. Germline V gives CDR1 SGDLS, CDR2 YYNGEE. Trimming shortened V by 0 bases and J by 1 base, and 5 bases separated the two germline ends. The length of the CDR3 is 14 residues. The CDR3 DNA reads TGTGCCAGCAGCGTAGAGGGATCTGGAAACACCATATATTTT. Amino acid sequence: CASSVEGSGNTIYF.

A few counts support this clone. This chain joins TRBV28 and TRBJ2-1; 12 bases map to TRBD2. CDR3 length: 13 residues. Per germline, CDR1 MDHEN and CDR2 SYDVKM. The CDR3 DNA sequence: TGTGCGGCTAGCGGGAGGGTTAGACATGAGCAGTTCTTC. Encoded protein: CAASGRVRHEQFF. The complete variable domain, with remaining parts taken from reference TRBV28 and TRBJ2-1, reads DVKVTQSSRYLVKRTGEKVFLECVQDMDHENMFWYRQDPGLGLRLIYFSYDVKMKEKGDIPEGYSVSREKKERFSLILESASTNQTSMYLCAASGRVRHEQFFGPGTRLTVL.

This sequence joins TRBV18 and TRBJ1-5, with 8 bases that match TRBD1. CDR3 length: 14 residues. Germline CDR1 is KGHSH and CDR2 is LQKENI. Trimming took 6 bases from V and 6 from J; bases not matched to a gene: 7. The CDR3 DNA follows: TGTGCCAGCTCCAGGACAGGGTGGGGTCAGCCCCAGCATTTT. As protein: CASSRTGWGQPQHF.

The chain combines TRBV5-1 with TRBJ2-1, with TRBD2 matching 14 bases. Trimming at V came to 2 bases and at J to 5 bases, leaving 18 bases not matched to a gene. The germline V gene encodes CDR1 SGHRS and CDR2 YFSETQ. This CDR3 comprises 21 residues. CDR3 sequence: CASSFPDLTSGRATTHNEQFF. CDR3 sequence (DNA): TGCGCCAGCAGCTTCCCGGACCTGACTAGCGGGAGGGCCACCACACACAATGAGCAGTTCTTC.

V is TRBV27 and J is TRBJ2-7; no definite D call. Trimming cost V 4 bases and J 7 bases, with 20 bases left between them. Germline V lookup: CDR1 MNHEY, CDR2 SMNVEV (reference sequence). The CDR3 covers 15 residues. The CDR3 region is CASSSALTHYREQYF. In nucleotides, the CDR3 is TGTGCCAGCAGTTCCGCCCTGACCCATTATAGGGAGCAGTACTTC.

The CDR3 coding sequence is TGTGCCTGGAGTGGGAGGGGGCGGCACGAGCAGTACTTC. Protein: CAWSGRGRHEQYF. This chain uses TRBV30 with TRBJ2-7; perhaps TRBD1 as D (7 bases). This CDR3 has 13 amino acids. The germline gives CDR1 GTSNPN, CDR2 SVGIG (reference sequence). Trimming stripped 1 base from V and 5 bases from J, with 12 bases between.